This is a list of T cell receptor beta chains from one sample in a study of cytomegalovirus exposure and HLA in healthy donors. Some clones are missing from TCRdb's copy, which holds only in-frame ones; the method was immunoSEQ multiplex PCR. Of about 110,000 clones listed, about two thirds were seen once; the top ten hold around 5.4%. Sequenced material: PBMCs. Receptor source: a woman aged 70-85 years in good health and CMV-seropositive. Both conserved end residues are part of each CDR3. D genes are given only for firm matches. Only part of the rows carry a size: once, few, many, or a class if the clone is expanded.

TGTGCCAGCACCTCGACAGGGAACACCGGGGAGCTGTTTTTT	CASTSTGNTGELFF	NA	TRBV7-9	TRBJ2-2	NA
TGTGCCAGCAGCTTTAGCGGGGCTAGCACAGATACGCAGTATTTT	CASSFSGASTDTQYF	TRBD2	TRBV7-2	TRBJ2-3	few
TGCAGTGCACTGAAGGGAGGGCGAGGCACCTTC	CSALKGGRGTF	NA	TRBV20-1	TRBJ1-2	NA
TGTGCCACCAGCAAATCCGGGACTAGTGGCGAGCAGTTCTTC	CATSKSGTSGEQFF	TRBD2	TRBV15	TRBJ2-1	NA
TGTGCCAGCAGCTTAGCGAGTGAAGCGCAGTACTTC	CASSLASEAQYF	NA	TRBV7-2	TRBJ2-7	NA
TGTGCCAGCAACCAAGCGGGGGGGAACACCGGGGAGCTGTTTTTT	CASNQAGGNTGELFF	TRBD2	TRBV2	TRBJ2-2	NA
TGTGCCAGCAGCTCCGGGACAGACTCTGGAAACACCATATATTTT	CASSSGTDSGNTIYF	TRBD1	TRBV6-5	TRBJ1-3	NA
TGTGCCAGCAGTGGGGACTCCCAAGAGACCCAGTACTTC	CASSGDSQETQYF	NA	TRBV2	TRBJ2-5	NA
TGTGCCAGCAGCTTGGATAGCGGGGCCTTTAACGAGCAGTACTTC	CASSLDSGAFNEQYF	TRBD2	TRBV5-6	TRBJ2-7	NA
TGCGCCAGCAGCCCCCTTCGCGGGGGGGAACAAGAGACCCAGTACTTC	CASSPLRGGEQETQYF	TRBD2	TRBV5-1	TRBJ2-5	NA
TGCGCCAGCAGGGGGGGGGCCTCCTCCATGAACACTGAAGCTTTCTTT	CASRGGASSMNTEAFF	NA	TRBV5-1	TRBJ1-1	NA
TGTGCCAGCAGCCAAGATTCCCCGGGGGGGAGCAATCAGCCCCAGCATTTT	CASSQDSPGGSNQPQHF	NA	TRBV4-2	TRBJ1-5	NA
TGTGCCAGCATGGTAGCGGGGGGCCTCAATGAGCAGTTCTTC	CASMVAGGLNEQFF	TRBD2	TRBV7-9	TRBJ2-1	NA
TGTGCCAGCAGCCTCACAGGGCCGGAAGGCTACACCTTC	CASSLTGPEGYTF	NA	TRBV7-8	TRBJ1-2	NA
TGTGCCAGCAGCCCGGGGGGCCTGGGGGAGACCCAGTACTTC	CASSPGGLGETQYF	NA	TRBV7-6	TRBJ2-5	NA
TGTGCCAGCAGTCTTCTGGGAGTTGAAGCTTTCTTT	CASSLLGVEAFF	NA	TRBV25-1	TRBJ1-1	NA
TGTGCCAGCAGCACCGCCCAGCGGAGCCAAGAGACCCAGTACTTC	CASSTAQRSQETQYF	NA	TRBV11-2	TRBJ2-5	NA
TGCAGCGTTGACCCGAGTCGGAACACCATATATTTT	CSVDPSRNTIYF	NA	TRBV29-1	TRBJ1-3	NA
TGTGCCAGCAGCTTAGGGTTATGGACAGAAGGTCCGAATGAAAAACTGTTTTTT	CASSLGLWTEGPNEKLFF	NA	TRBV7-9	TRBJ1-4	few
TGTGCCAGCAGTTATGGGACAGGGGCTTCCTACGAGCAGTACTTC	CASSYGTGASYEQYF	TRBD1	TRBV6-5	TRBJ2-7	NA
TGTGCCAGTAGTATAGGCGGGGGAACTGAAGCTTTCTTT	CASSIGGGTEAFF	NA	TRBV19	TRBJ1-1	NA
TGCGCCAGCAGCCTAGGACAGGGGAGCCCACCTAATGAAAAACTGTTTTTT	CASSLGQGSPPNEKLFF	TRBD1	TRBV5-1	TRBJ1-4	NA
TGTGCCAGCAGCGCGGATCCATCTAGCACAGATACGCAGTATTTT	CASSADPSSTDTQYF	NA	TRBV5-4	TRBJ2-3	NA
TGTGCCAGTAGTATAGAGACAGGGAACACTGAAGCTTTCTTT	CASSIETGNTEAFF	NA	TRBV19	TRBJ1-1	NA
TGTGCCAGCAGTGTAATAGAGCAGTTCTTC	CASSVIEQFF	NA	TRBV2	TRBJ2-1	NA
TGCGCCAGCAGTGAGGCTAGCGGGGGGCTAAGCACCGGGGAGCTGTTTTTT	CASSEASGGLSTGELFF	TRBD2	TRBV10-1	TRBJ2-2	NA
TGTGCCAGCAGCATCGGACAGGCGAACACTGAAGCTTTCTTT	CASSIGQANTEAFF	TRBD1	TRBV5-4	TRBJ1-1	NA
TGTGCCAGCTCACCACGGACAGCCACTGACGAGCAGTACTTC	CASSPRTATDEQYF	NA	TRBV18	TRBJ2-7	NA
TGTGCCAGCAGCACCACAGGGGACTATGGCTACACCTTC	CASSTTGDYGYTF	TRBD1	TRBV6-6	TRBJ1-2	once
TGTGCCAGCAGCTTTGGGGGAAGGGGGAGCAATCAGCCCCAGCATTTT	CASSFGGRGSNQPQHF	NA	TRBV7-2	TRBJ1-5	NA
TGCGCCAGCAGCCAAGACGGGGTTAGCACAGATACGCAGTATTTT	CASSQDGVSTDTQYF	NA	TRBV4-1	TRBJ2-3	once
TGTGCCAGCAGGCCGACAGGTCAAGAGACCCAGTACTTC	CASRPTGQETQYF	NA	TRBV6-5	TRBJ2-5	NA
TGTGCCAGCAGCGGGGACTTCTACGAGCAGTACTTC	CASSGDFYEQYF	NA	TRBV2	TRBJ2-7	NA
TGTGCCAGCAGCGAACGCGGGACAGGGCAAACTGAAGCTTTCTTT	CASSERGTGQTEAFF	TRBD1	TRBV2	TRBJ1-1	NA
TGCAGTGCTAGAGGTCCGGTTGAGCAGTTCTTC	CSARGPVEQFF	NA	TRBV20-1	TRBJ2-1	once
TGTGCCAGCAGCCTACTCTCGACTACCACCTTCTCCGAGCAGTACTTC	CASSLLSTTTFSEQYF	NA	TRBV27	TRBJ2-7	few
TGTGCCAGTAGTTTAGACAGGTTTTCCCGCACAGATACGCAGTATTTT	CASSLDRFSRTDTQYF	NA	TRBV19	TRBJ2-3	NA
TGTGCCAGTAGGACCTCCTCGTGGGGACAGGGTTATGGCTACACCTTC	CASRTSSWGQGYGYTF	TRBD1	TRBV19	TRBJ1-2	NA
TGTGCCAGCAGCTTGGTGGGACAGAAGAACTATGGCTACACCTTC	CASSLVGQKNYGYTF	TRBD1	TRBV5-8	TRBJ1-2	once
TGTGCCTGGAGTGTAGGACAGGGGTTTAATTCACCCCTCCACTTT	CAWSVGQGFNSPLHF	TRBD1	TRBV30	TRBJ1-6	NA
TGTGCCAGCAGCCCCTGGTCGGGGCAGCCCCAGCATTTT	CASSPWSGQPQHF	NA	TRBV6-4	TRBJ1-5	NA
TGTGCCAGCAGCCCCTCCCCCGTCGGGTCTTTTAACACTGAAGCTTTCTTT	CASSPSPVGSFNTEAFF	NA	TRBV7-6	TRBJ1-1	NA
TGTGCCATCAGTTCTAGCGGGGGGGCTCTTCCGGAGACCCAGTACTTC	CAISSSGGALPETQYF	TRBD2	TRBV10-3	TRBJ2-5	NA
TGTGCCAGCAGCTTCGGGGGGACTTCCTACAATGAGCAGTTCTTC	CASSFGGTSYNEQFF	TRBD2	TRBV7-2	TRBJ2-1	NA
TGTGCCTGGATTTCAAGTGGGCTAGCGGGGGGGTGGTCCCCCGGGGAGCTGTTTTTT	CAWISSGLAGGWSPGELFF	TRBD2	TRBV30	TRBJ2-2	NA
TGTGCCAGCGGGGGGGGGAGGGGTACTGAAGCTTTCTTT	CASGGGRGTEAFF	NA	TRBV27	TRBJ1-1	NA
TGTGCCAGCAGTTATCAGGGGCCTCGGGAAAAACTGTTTTTT	CASSYQGPREKLFF	NA	TRBV6-5	TRBJ1-4	NA
TGTGCCAGCTCACCGCAAACAGGGTTTAATGAAAAACTGTTTTTT	CASSPQTGFNEKLFF	NA	TRBV18	TRBJ1-4	few
TGTGCCAGCACCCGGACAGGGGTAGGCTACACCTTC	CASTRTGVGYTF	TRBD1	TRBV6-5	TRBJ1-2	once
TGTGCCAGCAGCTCACGTTCTACCACCGGGGAGCTGTTTTTT	CASSSRSTTGELFF	NA	TRBV7-2	TRBJ2-2	NA
TGTGCCAGCAGCCAGCCAGGGACAGCCCTGAGGTATGGCTACACCTTC	CASSQPGTALRYGYTF	TRBD1	TRBV4-2	TRBJ1-2	NA
TGTGCCAGCACCCCTGAATCGGCTAGCCTACGCACAGATACGCAGTATTTT	CASTPESASLRTDTQYF	NA	TRBV2	TRBJ2-3	few
TGCGCCAGCAGCTTGGCCGGAACTAGCGGGCCCACAGATACGCAGTATTTT	CASSLAGTSGPTDTQYF	TRBD2	TRBV5-1	TRBJ2-3	NA